This entry is about one T cell receptor (beta chain). Its antigen remains unidentified. This sample is drawn from a study of OX40 agonist ivuxolimab in advanced cancers. About the study: The dose-escalation cohort had hepatocellular carcinoma, melanoma, renal cell or head and neck cancer. Under the entry rules, prior anti-PD-1, anti-PD-L1 or anti-CTLA-4 therapy was allowed, and 40% had some.

Profiling relied on immunoSEQ multiplex PCR, and the TCRdb table lists in-frame clones only, not all of them. The sample lists some 75,000 clones; almost 85% were seen once. The trim removed 5 bases at V and 3 bases at J, leaving 4 bases unmatched. The CDR3 is 14 amino acids. Germline values: CDR1 SGHTA, CDR2 FQGTGA. Findings of the study overall: The average count of expanded clones was higher among CD8+ T cells than among CD4+.

The TCR originated in an adult with an advanced solid tumor such as melanoma, head and neck, liver or kidney cancer. The rearrangement links TRBV7-3 to TRBJ2-5; TRBD2 matches 9 bases. The source was CD4+ or CD8+ T cells sorted from blood, collected in a trial of the OX40 agonist ivuxolimab. The CDR3 here is CASSAGGRKETQYF. The CDR3 DNA reads as TGTGCCAGCAGCGCGGGAGGGCGGAAAGAGACCCAGTACTTC.